These T cell receptor beta chains were read from a single sample in a study of cytomegalovirus exposure and HLA in healthy donors. TCRdb's copy holds only in-frame clones and misses some; the assay was immunoSEQ multiplex PCR. This sample has a few hundred thousand clones, with 65% to 75% found just once. Sequences were obtained from PBMCs. Receptor source: a woman in her 30s in good health and CMV-seronegative. Both conserved end residues are trimmed from each CDR3. The listing skips clone size in some rows; elsewhere it reads once, few, many or a size class.

CDR3 length	V gene	clone size	J gene	CDR3 protein
11	TRBV5-5	NA	TRBJ1-2	ASSMIPSDGYT
14	TRBV7-2	NA	TRBJ2-5	ASSLLLAGGQETQY
11	TRBV6-5	NA	TRBJ1-2	ASSEIWSGGYT
12	TRBV29-1	NA	TRBJ1-4	SVETDRDNEKLF
14	TRBV7-9	NA	TRBJ1-2	SSSLGGDLGNYGYT
12	TRBV27	NA	TRBJ2-5	ASRNQGPVETQY
11	TRBV7-2	few	TRBJ2-5	ASSPGAPVAQY
13	TRBV5-1	once	TRBJ1-1	ASSPTPGMNTEAF
14	TRBV19	NA	TRBJ1-5	ASSPGTAYSNQPQH
11	TRBV7-8	NA	TRBJ2-1	ASSSDMVNEQF
13	TRBV9	NA	TRBJ1-4	ASSVGGGLNEKLF
10	TRBV5-6	few	TRBJ2-5	ASSTGGETQY
11	TRBV5-1	NA	TRBJ2-5	ASTPPSGETQY
13	TRBV30	NA	TRBJ1-2	AWSVRQLPNYGYT
12	TRBV7-6	NA	TRBJ2-7	ASSLGGRVYEQY
12	TRBV4-1	NA	TRBJ1-5	ASSPATRWQPQH
17	TRBV2	NA	TRBJ1-5	ASISPGAPLGSRNQPQH
14	TRBV5-1	NA	TRBJ2-1	ASSLGVVRDNYEQF
13	TRBV7-2	NA	TRBJ1-5	ASSFTGGADQPQH
13	TRBV30	once	TRBJ2-7	AWSGGSGGSYEQY
14	TRBV4-1	NA	TRBJ2-7	ASSQAGQGSSYEQY
10	TRBV5-3	NA	TRBJ2-7	ARSFGDYEQY
11	TRBV11-3	once	TRBJ2-7	ASSLVGGYEQY
14	TRBV7-9	NA	TRBJ2-3	ASSPTSGPSTDTQY
14	TRBV18	NA	TRBJ2-5	ASSLNRDRGQETQY
12	TRBV6-5	NA	TRBJ2-7	ASSWTGGAYEQY
15	TRBV5-4	once	TRBJ1-3	ASSIGTGSVSGNTIY
12	TRBV9	few	TRBJ2-2	ASSVLTEAGELF
14	TRBV4-1	NA	TRBJ1-5	ASSQVSGGGHQPQH
14	TRBV4-1	NA	TRBJ1-6	ASSPDRGQGYSPLH
13	TRBV6-1	NA	TRBJ2-7	ASSEPGDIAYEQY
13	TRBV6-1	once	TRBJ2-1	ASSERAGDYNEQF
12	TRBV25-1	NA	TRBJ1-1	ASQLTGDITEAF
13	TRBV5-6	NA	TRBJ2-1	ASSFPGLAINEQF
15	TRBV10-2	NA	TRBJ2-1	ASSEFAGIYSYNEQF
12	TRBV25-1	NA	TRBJ2-2	ATSEQGAVGELF
12	TRBV5-6	NA	TRBJ2-4	ASSYIQGVNIQY
12	TRBV6-5	NA	TRBJ2-3	ASRAGTRTDTQY
13	TRBV5-1	NA	TRBJ2-1	ASSVGSLSYNEQF
10	TRBV15	NA	TRBJ1-1	ATAVADTEAF
13	TRBV6-6	NA	TRBJ2-5	ASRTLKGGDETQY
12	TRBV4-2	NA	TRBJ2-5	ASSQVPRGETQY
11	TRBV5-6	NA	TRBJ2-5	ASSATSSETQY
11	TRBV27	NA	TRBJ1-1	ASSFGQRYEAF
15	TRBV5-5	NA	TRBJ1-4	ASSLAPWGATNEKLF
15	TRBV28	NA	TRBJ2-2	ASSLPGGGTNTGELF
12	TRBV2	once	TRBJ2-5	ASRIAGAGETQY